This T cell receptor beta chain was captured in a study of blood T cells in healthy people across ages. Broader study findings: TCR beta diversity was tightly associated with the proportion of naive T cells.

Unmatched junction bases numbered 1, after V lost 2 bases and J lost 0 bases. Germline loops: CDR1 ENHRY, CDR2 SYGVKD. The CDR3 consists of 15 residues. In this sample, this clonotype turned up a few times. Its antigen remains unknown. Using a J-beta primer mix together with a sample-barcoded 5' primer, a second PCR was run for roughly 6 to 12 cycles. Every cDNA molecule carried a tag from a template-switch adaptor bearing 12 random nucleotides. A single record per CDR3 protein comes from TCRdb applying MiXCR to the 5' RACE reads. The sample lists about 800,000 distinct CDR3 sequences, approximately 25% occurring once. Extracted total RNA amounted to at least 5.5 micrograms for each sample. This sample also belongs to another study, concerning T cells of mothers and their children. That work states: Input to cDNA synthesis comprised all extracted RNA, at a ratio of approximately 1.6 ug per 15 ul.

The chain carries TRBV10-3 and TRBJ2-3, with TRBD2 matching over 8 bases. Sequenced material: blood. This receptor was obtained from a boy between 10 and 17 years old in good health. CDR3 sequence (DNA): TGTGCCATCAGTGAGAGCGGGGGAAGCACAGATACGCAGTATTTT. It yields the protein CAISESGGSTDTQYF.